These T cell receptor beta chains were read from a single sample in a study of blood T cell repertoires in COVID-19. Profiled with immunoSEQ multiplex PCR; TCRdb holds only in-frame clones, not every one. Here the sample spans around 220,000 clones, around 80% being singletons. The specimen sequenced was peripheral blood. Receptors originate from a woman aged 80 or over with acute or convalescent COVID-19. The CDR3 runs from the conserved cysteine through the conserved F or W. A D gene is named only where the DNA matches it firmly. A clone size is listed for some rows: how often the clone was seen (once, few, many), or a class if it is expanded.

v_call,j_call,clone_size,d_call,cdr3_aa,cdr3_nt
TRBV28,TRBJ2-7,-,TRBD1,CASRPRDRGSYEQYF,TGTGCCAGCAGGCCCCGGGACAGGGGCTCCTACGAGCAGTACTTC
TRBV30,TRBJ1-5,once,TRBD1,CAWSGQDQPQHF,TGTGCCTGGAGCGGACAGGATCAGCCCCAGCATTTT
TRBV3-1/TRBV3-2,TRBJ1-1,-,TRBD1,CASSQPPGQGNTEAFF,TGTGCCAGCAGCCAACCTCCGGGACAGGGGAACACTGAAGCTTTCTTT
TRBV7-5,TRBJ2-7,-,-,CARSLLRQEISYEQYF,TGTGCCAGAAGCTTACTTAGACAGGAGATTTCCTACGAGCAGTACTTC
TRBV20-1,TRBJ1-1,-,TRBD1,CSARGDREAFF,TGCAGTGCTAGGGGGGACAGGGAAGCTTTCTTT
TRBV7-2,TRBJ2-3,-,-,CASSWDISTDTQYF,TGTGCCAGCAGCTGGGACATTAGCACAGATACGCAGTATTTT
TRBV18,TRBJ2-6,-,TRBD1,CASSSPGQVTSGANVLTF,TGTGCCAGCTCATCACCGGGACAGGTGACCTCTGGGGCCAACGTCCTGACTTTC
TRBV6-6,TRBJ1-2,-,-,CASTYRPQGIGGYTF,TGTGCCAGCACCTACCGTCCCCAGGGGATCGGCGGCTACACCTTC
TRBV28,TRBJ2-1,-,-,CASRTSGEGNEQFF,TGTGCCAGCCGGACGTCGGGAGAGGGCAATGAGCAGTTCTTC
TRBV6-5,TRBJ2-1,-,TRBD2,CASSYGPTGGLGEQFF,TGTGCCAGCAGTTACGGCCCGACGGGAGGCCTGGGGGAGCAGTTCTTC
TRBV19,TRBJ1-5,-,-,CASRPLRGNQPQHF,TGTGCCAGTAGACCACTCCGGGGCAATCAGCCCCAGCATTTT
TRBV19,TRBJ2-3,-,TRBD2,CASSIPPGVAGAGDTQYF,TGTGCCAGTAGTATACCTCCAGGAGTAGCGGGGGCCGGGGATACGCAGTATTTT
TRBV6-2/TRBV6-3,TRBJ2-7,once,TRBD1,CASSYGGTGAYEQYF,TGTGCCAGCAGTTACGGGGGGACAGGGGCCTACGAGCAGTACTTC
TRBV7-9,TRBJ1-3,many,TRBD1,CASSLAGGSDTIYF,TGTGCCAGCAGCTTAGCAGGGGGCTCAGACACCATATATTTT
TRBV7-2,TRBJ2-1,few,TRBD2,CASSPSGGGVNEQFF,TGTGCCAGCAGTCCTAGCGGGGGAGGTGTAAATGAGCAGTTCTTC
TRBV5-4,TRBJ2-5,-,TRBD1,CASSLTGGKETQYF,TGTGCCAGCAGCTTGACAGGGGGAAAAGAGACCCAGTACTTC
TRBV7-7,TRBJ2-7,-,-,CASSLGQGNAYEQYF,TGTGCTAGCAGCTTAGGGCAGGGGAACGCCTACGAGCAGTACTTC
TRBV28,TRBJ2-7,-,-,CASRSTGTYEQYF,TGTGCCAGCAGGTCCACTGGTACCTACGAGCAGTACTTC
TRBV9,TRBJ1-1,-,-,CASSVGTATEAFF,TGTGCCAGCAGCGTCGGGACTGCCACTGAAGCTTTCTTT
TRBV19,TRBJ2-5,few,TRBD2,CASSIGPSGRAETQYF,TGTGCCAGTAGTATCGGACCTAGCGGGAGGGCGGAGACCCAGTACTTC
TRBV10-3,TRBJ2-4,-,-,CAISRDVGELNIQYF,TGTGCCATCAGCCGCGACGTAGGGGAATTAAACATTCAGTACTTC
TRBV30,TRBJ1-6,-,-,CAWSVLSRGESPLHF,TGTGCCTGGAGTGTACTGTCCAGGGGCGAATCACCCCTCCACTTT